Presented here are 5 T cell receptor beta chains from one specimen sequenced in a study of response to subunit inactivated influenza vaccine. TCRdb re-derived calls from the RT-PCR reads in MiXCR, one entry per CDR3 protein. This table holds hundreds of thousands of distinct CDR3 sequences, about 10% found once. Source: PBMCs from blood, taken on the day of vaccination. These TCRs come from a man over 45 who received an inactivated influenza vaccine.

The rearrangement joins TRBV4-3 to TRBJ2-1; 8 nucleotides align to TRBD2. There are 16 residues in the CDR3. Germline V gene data show CDR1 as LGHNA and CDR2 as YSLEER. Trimming removed 2 bases from V and 2 bases from J; junction bases left unmatched: 5. The DNA for the CDR3 is TGCGCCAGCAGCCAACAAGCGGGAGTGCCCTACAATGAGCAGTTCTTC. Residues: CASSQQAGVPYNEQFF.

This clonotype occurred many times. This chain links TRBV4-1 with TRBJ2-2, with 9 bases matching TRBD2. Germline CDR1 is MGHRA and CDR2 is YSYEKL. There are 17 residues in the CDR3. V shed 3 bases and J 2 bases; nucleotides not matched to a gene: 7. Here the CDR3 DNA reads TGCGCCAGCAGCCAGGCCAGCGGGGGGATTAACACCGGGGAGCTGTTTTTT. Amino acids: CASSQASGGINTGELFF.

Here the CDR3 DNA reads TGCGCCAGCAGCCGGCAAGCGACGTCCTACGAGCAGTACTTC. Residues: CASSRQATSYEQYF. The V gene is TRBV4-3, the J gene TRBJ2-7; no reliable D call. Germline CDR1 LGHNA, CDR2 YSLEER. Trimming removed 4 bases at V and 1 base at J, with 11 bases between. CDR3 size: 14 residues.

This chain uses TRBV12-3 or TRBV12-4 with TRBJ2-1; D may be TRBD2 (5 bases). The CDR3 has 16 residues. Trimming took off 6 bases at V and 7 bases at J, with 22 bases between the two ends. The CDR3 region has the DNA TGTGCCAGCAGGACCATTCGGGGTAACCTTATTAATGAGCAGTTCTTC. Protein sequence: CASRTIRGNLINEQFF.

This clonotype was observed many times. V is TRBV10-2 and J is TRBJ2-3; 9 bases line up with TRBD1. CDR3 size: 16 residues. CDR1 is WSHSY and CDR2 is SAAADI in the germline V gene. V shed 6 bases, J shed 2 bases, and the junction held 9 bases outside the gene matches. The CDR3 DNA reads TGCGCCAGCAGAACCACCTGGGACAGGGTCACAGATACGCAGTATTTT. This translates into CASRTTWDRVTDTQYF.